This T cell receptor (beta chain) was profiled in a study of Ad26.COV2.S vaccination and SARS-CoV-2 variants. Across the study: A COV1001 Ad26.COV2.S trial-arm participant provided the sample.

With regard to this clone: Other DNA sequences in the same sample also yield this CDR3.

V dropped 1 base and J dropped 7 bases, with 5 bases sitting between them. This CDR3 contains 13 residues. Germline values: CDR1 SGHTA, CDR2 FQGNSA. Treatment given: approximately 18 received Ad26.COV2.S at low or high dose, single or two shots; about 5 received placebo; per-sample allocation not given. On day 63 after the first injection, vaccine and placebo recipients gave samples. Built on an Ad26 vector, the vaccine expressed Wuhan-strain SARS-CoV-2 spike. This table comes from immunoSEQ multiplex PCR, and its TCRdb copy is limited to in-frame clones, with some not included. The data hold 430,000 or so clones, with roughly 89% observed a single time.

This TCR was sampled from a person between 18 and 60 years old who received the Ad26.COV2.S COVID-19 vaccine or a placebo. The chain has TRBV7-2 and TRBJ1-6; D is undetermined. The sequenced sample was peripheral blood, obtained in a trial of Ad26.COV2.S vaccine versus placebo. DNA of the CDR3: TGTGCCAGCAGCTTAGTCGAGAATTCACCCCTCCACTTT. Its translation: CASSLVENSPLHF.